This T cell receptor (beta chain) was captured by sequencing in a study of blood T cell repertoires in COVID-19. The Seattle patients joined while their infection was active and were tracked longitudinally afterward. Here immunoSEQ multiplex PCR was the method, and the copy in TCRdb shows in-frame clones only, minus some. The sample consists of about 250,000 clones, around 88% of them appearing once. The CDR3 totals 13 residues. Germline CDR1 reads MDHEN; CDR2 reads SYDVKM. The sequenced material came from peripheral blood. This receptor was taken from a woman between 25 and 40 years old with COVID-19, enrolled during active disease. The J gene is TRBJ2-7, the V gene TRBV28; D gene unclear. The chain's CDR3 is CATYPTGPYEQYF. In DNA form, the CDR3 reads TGTGCTACATACCCGACGGGTCCCTACGAGCAGTACTTC.